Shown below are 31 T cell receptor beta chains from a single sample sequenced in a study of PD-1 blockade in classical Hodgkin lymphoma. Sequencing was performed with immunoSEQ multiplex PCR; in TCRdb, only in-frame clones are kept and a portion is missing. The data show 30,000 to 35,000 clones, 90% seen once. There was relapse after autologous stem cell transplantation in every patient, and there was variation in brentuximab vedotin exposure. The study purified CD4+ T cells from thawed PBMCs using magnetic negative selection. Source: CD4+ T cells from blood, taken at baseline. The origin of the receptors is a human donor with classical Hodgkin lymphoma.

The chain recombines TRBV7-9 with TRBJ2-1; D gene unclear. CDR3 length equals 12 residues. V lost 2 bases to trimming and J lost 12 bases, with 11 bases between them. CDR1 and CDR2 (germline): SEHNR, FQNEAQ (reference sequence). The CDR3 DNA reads TGTGCCAGCAGCTTACCCCTAGTGAGGCAGTTCTTC. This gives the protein CASSLPLVRQFF. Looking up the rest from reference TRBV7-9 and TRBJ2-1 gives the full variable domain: DTGVSQNPRHKITKRGQNVTFRCDPISEHNRLYWYRQTLGQGPEFLTYFQNEAQLEKSRLLSDRFSAERPKGSFSTLEIQRTEQGDSAMYLCASSLPLVRQFFGPGTRLTVL.

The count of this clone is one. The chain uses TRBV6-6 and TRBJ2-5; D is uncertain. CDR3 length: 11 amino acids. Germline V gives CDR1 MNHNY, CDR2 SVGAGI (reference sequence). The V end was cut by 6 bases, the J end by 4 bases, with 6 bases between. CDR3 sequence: CASRVGETQYF. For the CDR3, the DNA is TGTGCCAGCAGGGTCGGAGAGACCCAGTACTTC.

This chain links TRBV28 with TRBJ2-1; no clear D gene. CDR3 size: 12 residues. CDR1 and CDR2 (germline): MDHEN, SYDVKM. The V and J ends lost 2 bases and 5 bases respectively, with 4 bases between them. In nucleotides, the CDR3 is TGTGCCAGCAGTTTACTGCACAATGAGCAGTTCTTC. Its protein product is CASSLLHNEQFF.

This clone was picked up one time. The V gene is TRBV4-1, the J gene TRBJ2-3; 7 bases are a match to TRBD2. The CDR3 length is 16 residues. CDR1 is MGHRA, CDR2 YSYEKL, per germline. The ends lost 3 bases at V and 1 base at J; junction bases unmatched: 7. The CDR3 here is CASSQQRDSGTDTQYF. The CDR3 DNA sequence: TGCGCCAGCAGCCAGCAGCGGGACTCCGGCACAGATACGCAGTATTTT.

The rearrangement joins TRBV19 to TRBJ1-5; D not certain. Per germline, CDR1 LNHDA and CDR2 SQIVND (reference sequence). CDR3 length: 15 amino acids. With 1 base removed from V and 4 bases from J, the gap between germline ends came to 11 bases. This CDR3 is CASSIGGDRNQPQHF. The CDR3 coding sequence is TGTGCCAGTAGTATAGGGGGAGACCGGAATCAGCCCCAGCATTTT. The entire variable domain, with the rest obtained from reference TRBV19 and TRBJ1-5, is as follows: DGGITQSPKYLFRKEGQNVTLSCEQNLNHDAMYWYRQDPGQGLRLIYYSQIVNDFQKGDIAEGYSVSREKKESFPLTVTSAQKNPTAFYLCASSIGGDRNQPQHFGDGTRLSIL.

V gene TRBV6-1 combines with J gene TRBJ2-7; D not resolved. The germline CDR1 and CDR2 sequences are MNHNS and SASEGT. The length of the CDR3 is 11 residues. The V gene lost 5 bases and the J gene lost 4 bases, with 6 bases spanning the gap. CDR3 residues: CASSRLYEQYF. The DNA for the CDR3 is TGTGCCAGCAGTCGTCTTTACGAGCAGTACTTC.

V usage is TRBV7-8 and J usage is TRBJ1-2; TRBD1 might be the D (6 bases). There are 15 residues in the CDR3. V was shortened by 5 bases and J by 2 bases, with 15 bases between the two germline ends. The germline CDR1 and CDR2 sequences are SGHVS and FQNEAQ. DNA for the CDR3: TGTGCCAGCAGCCCCTCAGTTACAGGGAACTATGGCTACACCTTC. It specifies CASSPSVTGNYGYTF.

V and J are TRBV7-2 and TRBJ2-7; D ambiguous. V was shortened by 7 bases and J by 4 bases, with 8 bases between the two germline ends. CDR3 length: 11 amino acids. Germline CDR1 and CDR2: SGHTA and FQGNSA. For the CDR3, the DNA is TGTGCCAGCACCCAATTGTACGAGCAGTACTTC. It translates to CASTQLYEQYF.

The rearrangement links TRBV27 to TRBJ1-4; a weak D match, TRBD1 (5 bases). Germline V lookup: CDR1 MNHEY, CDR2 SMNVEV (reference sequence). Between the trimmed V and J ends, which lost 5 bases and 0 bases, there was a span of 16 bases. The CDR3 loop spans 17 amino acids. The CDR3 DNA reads TGTGCCAGCAGTAGGGACCGTCTTATTACAACTAATGAAAAACTGTTTTTT. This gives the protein CASSRDRLITTNEKLFF.

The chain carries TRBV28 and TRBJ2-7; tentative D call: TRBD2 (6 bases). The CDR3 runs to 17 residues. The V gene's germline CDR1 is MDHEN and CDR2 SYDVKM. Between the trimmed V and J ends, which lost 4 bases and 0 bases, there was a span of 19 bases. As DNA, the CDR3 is TGTGCCAGCAGTTCAATCCGCGGGGCGGCCTCCTCCTACGAGCAGTACTTC. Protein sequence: CASSSIRGAASSYEQYF.

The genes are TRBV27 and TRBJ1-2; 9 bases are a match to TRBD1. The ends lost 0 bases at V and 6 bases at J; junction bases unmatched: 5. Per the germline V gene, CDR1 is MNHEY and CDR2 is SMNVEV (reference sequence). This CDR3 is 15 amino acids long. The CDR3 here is CASSLSRTGVNGYTF. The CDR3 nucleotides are TGTGCCAGCAGTTTATCGAGGACAGGGGTGAATGGCTACACCTTC.

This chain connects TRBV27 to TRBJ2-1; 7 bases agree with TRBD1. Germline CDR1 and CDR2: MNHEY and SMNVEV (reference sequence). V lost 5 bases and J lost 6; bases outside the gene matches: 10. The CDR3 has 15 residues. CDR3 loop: CASSPYRGRGNEQFF. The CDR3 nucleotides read TGTGCCAGCAGTCCCTACAGGGGAAGGGGCAATGAGCAGTTCTTC.

The CDR3 nucleotides read TGTGCCAGCAGCATTAGCGGGAAGCAGTACTTC. Translating it yields CASSISGKQYF. The chain couples TRBV5-6 to TRBJ2-7; 8 positions match TRBD2. The CDR3 loop spans 11 amino acids. V was pared by 4 bases and J by 8 bases, with 2 bases of the junction left unmatched. Germline V CDR1 and CDR2: SGHDT, YYEEEE.

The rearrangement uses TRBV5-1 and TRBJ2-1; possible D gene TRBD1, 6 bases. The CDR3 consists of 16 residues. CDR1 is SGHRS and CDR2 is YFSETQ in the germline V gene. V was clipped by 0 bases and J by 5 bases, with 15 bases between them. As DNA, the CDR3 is TGCGCCAGCAGCTTGGGTTTTTTTGGGACAAACAATGAGCAGTTCTTC. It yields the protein CASSLGFFGTNNEQFF.

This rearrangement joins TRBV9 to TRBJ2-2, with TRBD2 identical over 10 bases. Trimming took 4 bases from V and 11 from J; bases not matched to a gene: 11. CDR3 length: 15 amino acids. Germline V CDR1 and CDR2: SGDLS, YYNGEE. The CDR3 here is CASSLRSSGRTELFF. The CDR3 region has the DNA TGTGCCAGCAGCCTACGGTCTAGCGGGAGAACCGAGCTGTTTTTT.

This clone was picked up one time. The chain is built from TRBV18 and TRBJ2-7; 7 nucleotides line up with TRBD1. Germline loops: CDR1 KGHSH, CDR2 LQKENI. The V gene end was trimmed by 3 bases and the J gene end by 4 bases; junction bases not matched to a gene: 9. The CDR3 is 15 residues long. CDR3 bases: TGTGCCAGCTCACCCTCGACAGGGTCGAGGTACGAGCAGTACTTC. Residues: CASSPSTGSRYEQYF.

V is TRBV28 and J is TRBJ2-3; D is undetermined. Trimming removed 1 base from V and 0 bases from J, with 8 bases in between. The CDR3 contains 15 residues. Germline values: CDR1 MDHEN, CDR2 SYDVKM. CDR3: CASSLSAPSTDTQYF. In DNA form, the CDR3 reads TGTGCCAGCAGTTTATCCGCCCCTAGCACAGATACGCAGTATTTT.

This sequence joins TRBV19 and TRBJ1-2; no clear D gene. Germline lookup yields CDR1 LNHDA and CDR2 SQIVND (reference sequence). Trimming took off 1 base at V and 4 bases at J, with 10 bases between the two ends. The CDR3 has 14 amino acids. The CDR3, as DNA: TGTGCCAGTAGTATAGTGAGCGCGTCCTATGGCTACACCTTC. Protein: CASSIVSASYGYTF.

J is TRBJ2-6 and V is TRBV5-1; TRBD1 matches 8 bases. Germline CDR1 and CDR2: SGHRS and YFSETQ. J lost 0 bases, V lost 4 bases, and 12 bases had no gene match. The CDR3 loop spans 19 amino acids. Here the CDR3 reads CASSQSTQGVPSGANVLTF. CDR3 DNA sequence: TGCGCCAGCAGCCAATCCACACAGGGGGTGCCCTCTGGGGCCAACGTCCTGACTTTC.

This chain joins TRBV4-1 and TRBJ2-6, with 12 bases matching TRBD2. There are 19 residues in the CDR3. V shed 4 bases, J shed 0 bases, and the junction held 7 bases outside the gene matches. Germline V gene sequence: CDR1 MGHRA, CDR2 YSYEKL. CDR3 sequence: CASSRRTSGDDSGANVLTF. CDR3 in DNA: TGCGCCAGCAGCCGCCGGACTAGCGGGGACGACTCTGGGGCCAACGTCCTGACTTTC.

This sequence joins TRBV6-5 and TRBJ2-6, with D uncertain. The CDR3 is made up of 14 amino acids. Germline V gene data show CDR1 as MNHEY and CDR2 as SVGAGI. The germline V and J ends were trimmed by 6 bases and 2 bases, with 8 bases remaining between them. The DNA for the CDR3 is TGTGCCAGCAGCTCCTCCGCTGGGGCCAACGTCCTGACTTTC. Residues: CASSSSAGANVLTF.

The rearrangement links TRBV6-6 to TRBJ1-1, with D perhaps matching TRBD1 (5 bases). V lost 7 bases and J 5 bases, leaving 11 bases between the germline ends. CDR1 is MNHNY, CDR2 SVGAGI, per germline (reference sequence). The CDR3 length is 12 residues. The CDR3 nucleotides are TGTGCCAGCAAACTCCGGGGGACTGAAGCTTTCTTT. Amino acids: CASKLRGTEAFF.

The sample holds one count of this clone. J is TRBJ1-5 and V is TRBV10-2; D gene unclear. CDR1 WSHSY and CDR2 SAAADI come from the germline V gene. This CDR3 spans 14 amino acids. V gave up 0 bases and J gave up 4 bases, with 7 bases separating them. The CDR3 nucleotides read TGCGCCAGCAGTGAGTCAGGATTAAATCAGCCCCAGCATTTT. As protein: CASSESGLNQPQHF.

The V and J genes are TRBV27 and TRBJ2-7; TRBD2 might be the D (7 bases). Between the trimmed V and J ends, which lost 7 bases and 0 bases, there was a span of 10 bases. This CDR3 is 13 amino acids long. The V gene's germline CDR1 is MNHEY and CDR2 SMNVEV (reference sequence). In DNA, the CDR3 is TGTGCCAGCAAGGGGGGGGACTCCTACGAGCAGTACTTC. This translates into CASKGGDSYEQYF.

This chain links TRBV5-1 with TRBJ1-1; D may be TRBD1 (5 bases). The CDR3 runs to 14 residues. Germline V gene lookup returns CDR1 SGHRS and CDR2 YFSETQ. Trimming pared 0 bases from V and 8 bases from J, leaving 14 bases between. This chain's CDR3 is CASSLELQGREAFF. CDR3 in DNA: TGCGCCAGCAGCTTGGAGTTGCAGGGCCGAGAAGCTTTCTTT.

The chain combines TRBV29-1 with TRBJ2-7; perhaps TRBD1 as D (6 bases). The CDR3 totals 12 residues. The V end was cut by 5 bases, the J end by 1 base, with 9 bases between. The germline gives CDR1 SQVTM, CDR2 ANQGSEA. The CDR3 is CSVMQGSYEQYF. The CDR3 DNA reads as TGCAGCGTTATGCAGGGGTCCTACGAGCAGTACTTC.

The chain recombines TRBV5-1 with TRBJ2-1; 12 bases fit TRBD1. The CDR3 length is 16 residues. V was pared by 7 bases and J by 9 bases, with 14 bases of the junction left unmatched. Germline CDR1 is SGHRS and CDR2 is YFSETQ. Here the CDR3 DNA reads TGCGCCAGCTTCTACAGCCCGGGACAGGGGGCGAGTGAGCAGTTCTTC. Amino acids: CASFYSPGQGASEQFF.

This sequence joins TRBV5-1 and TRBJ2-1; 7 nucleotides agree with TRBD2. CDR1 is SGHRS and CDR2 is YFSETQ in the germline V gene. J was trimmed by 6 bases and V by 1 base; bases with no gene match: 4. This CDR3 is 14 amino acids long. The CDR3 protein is CASSLILAVNEQFF. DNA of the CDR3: TGCGCCAGCAGCTTGATCCTAGCGGTCAATGAGCAGTTCTTC.

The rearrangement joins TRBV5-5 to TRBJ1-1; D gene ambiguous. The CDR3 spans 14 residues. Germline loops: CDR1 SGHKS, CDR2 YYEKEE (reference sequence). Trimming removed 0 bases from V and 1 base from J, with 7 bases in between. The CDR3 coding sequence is TGTGCCAGCAGCTTGGAGTATTGGAACACTGAAGCTTTCTTT. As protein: CASSLEYWNTEAFF.

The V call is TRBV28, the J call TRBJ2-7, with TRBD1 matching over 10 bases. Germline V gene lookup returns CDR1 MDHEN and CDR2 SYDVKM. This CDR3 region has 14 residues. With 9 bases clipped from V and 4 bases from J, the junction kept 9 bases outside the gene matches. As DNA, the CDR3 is TGTGCCAGTCTAAACCGGGACAGGGGTTACGAGCAGTACTTC. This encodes CASLNRDRGYEQYF.

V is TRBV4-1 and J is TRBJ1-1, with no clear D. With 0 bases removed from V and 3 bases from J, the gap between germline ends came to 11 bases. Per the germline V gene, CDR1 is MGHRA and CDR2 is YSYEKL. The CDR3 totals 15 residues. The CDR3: CASSQEGLRDTEAFF. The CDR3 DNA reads TGCGCCAGCAGCCAAGAAGGCTTACGGGACACTGAAGCTTTCTTT.